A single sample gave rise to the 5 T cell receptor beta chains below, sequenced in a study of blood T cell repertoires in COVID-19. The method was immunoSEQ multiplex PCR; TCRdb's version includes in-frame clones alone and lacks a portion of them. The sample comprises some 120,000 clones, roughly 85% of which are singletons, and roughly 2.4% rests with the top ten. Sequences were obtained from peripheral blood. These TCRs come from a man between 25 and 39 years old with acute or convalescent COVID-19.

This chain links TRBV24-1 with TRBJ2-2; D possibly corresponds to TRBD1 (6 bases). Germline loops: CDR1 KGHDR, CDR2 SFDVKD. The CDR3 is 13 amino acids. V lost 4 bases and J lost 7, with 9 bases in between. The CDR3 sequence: CATSETDSGELFF. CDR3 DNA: TGTGCCACCAGTGAAACGGACAGCGGGGAGCTGTTTTTT.

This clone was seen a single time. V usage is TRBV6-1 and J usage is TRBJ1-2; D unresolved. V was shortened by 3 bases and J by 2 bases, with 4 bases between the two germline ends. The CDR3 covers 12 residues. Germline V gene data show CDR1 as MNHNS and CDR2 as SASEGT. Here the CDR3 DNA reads TGTGCCAGCAGTGACCGGAACTATGGCTACACCTTC. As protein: CASSDRNYGYTF.

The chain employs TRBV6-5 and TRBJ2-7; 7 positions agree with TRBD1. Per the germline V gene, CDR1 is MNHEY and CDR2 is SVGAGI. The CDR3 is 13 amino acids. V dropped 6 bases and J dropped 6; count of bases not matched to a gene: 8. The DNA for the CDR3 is TGTGCCAGCAGAAAACAGGGGTTGAGCGAGCAGTACGTC. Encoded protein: CASRKQGLSEQYV.

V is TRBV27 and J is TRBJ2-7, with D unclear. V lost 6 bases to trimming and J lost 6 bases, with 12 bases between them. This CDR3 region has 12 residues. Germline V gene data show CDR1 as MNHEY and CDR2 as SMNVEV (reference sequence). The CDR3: CASSTPPSEQYV. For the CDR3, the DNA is TGTGCCAGCAGCACACCCCCCTCCGAGCAGTACGTC.

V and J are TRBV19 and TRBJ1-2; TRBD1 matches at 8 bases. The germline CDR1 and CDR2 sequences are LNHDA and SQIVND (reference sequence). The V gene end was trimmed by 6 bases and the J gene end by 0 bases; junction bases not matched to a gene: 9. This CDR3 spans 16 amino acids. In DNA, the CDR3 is TGTGCCAGTAGCACGGGACAGGTTTCCGCTAACTATGGCTACACCTTC. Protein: CASSTGQVSANYGYTF.